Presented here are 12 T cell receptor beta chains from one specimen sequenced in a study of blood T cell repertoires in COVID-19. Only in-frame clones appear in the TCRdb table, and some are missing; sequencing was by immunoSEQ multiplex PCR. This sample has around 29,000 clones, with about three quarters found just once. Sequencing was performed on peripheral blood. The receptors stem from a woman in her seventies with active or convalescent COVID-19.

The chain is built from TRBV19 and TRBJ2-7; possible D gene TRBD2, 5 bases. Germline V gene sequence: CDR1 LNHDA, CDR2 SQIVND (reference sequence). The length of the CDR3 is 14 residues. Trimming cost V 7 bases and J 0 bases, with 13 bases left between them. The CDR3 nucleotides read TGTGCCAGTAAGAAGGACTTGAGCTCCTACGAGCAGTACTTC. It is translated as CASKKDLSSYEQYF.

The CDR3 nucleotides are TGTGCCAGCAGCTTTGGGACAGGGGGCCTTAATGAAAAACTGTTTTTT. It codes for CASSFGTGGLNEKLFF. This chain connects TRBV7-9 to TRBJ1-4; 12 bases are a match to TRBD1. Germline V gene data show CDR1 as SEHNR and CDR2 as FQNEAQ (reference sequence). The J segment lost 4 bases and the V segment lost 3 bases, leaving 3 bases of the junction unmatched. The CDR3 has 16 residues. Combining the CDR3 with reference TRBV7-9 and TRBJ1-4 gives the whole variable domain DTGVSQNPRHKITKRGQNVTFRCDPISEHNRLYWYRQTLGQGPEFLTYFQNEAQLEKSRLLSDRFSAERPKGSFSTLEIQRTEQGDSAMYLCASSFGTGGLNEKLFFGSGTQLSVL.

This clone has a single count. CDR3 DNA: TGTGCCAGCAGCTCACGACAGGCGGCGGAAGCTTTCTTT. This sequence encodes CASSSRQAAEAFF. This chain joins TRBV11-2 and TRBJ1-1; D may be TRBD1 (6 bases). The CDR3 length is 13 residues. V was clipped by 4 bases and J by 8 bases, with 14 bases between them. From germline, CDR1 is SGHAT and CDR2 FQNNGV.

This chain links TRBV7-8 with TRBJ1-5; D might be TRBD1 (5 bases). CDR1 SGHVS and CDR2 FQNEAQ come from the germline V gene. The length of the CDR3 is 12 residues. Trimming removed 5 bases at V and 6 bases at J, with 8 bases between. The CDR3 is CASSKGFQPQHF. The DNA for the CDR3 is TGTGCCAGCAGCAAGGGGTTTCAGCCCCAGCATTTT.

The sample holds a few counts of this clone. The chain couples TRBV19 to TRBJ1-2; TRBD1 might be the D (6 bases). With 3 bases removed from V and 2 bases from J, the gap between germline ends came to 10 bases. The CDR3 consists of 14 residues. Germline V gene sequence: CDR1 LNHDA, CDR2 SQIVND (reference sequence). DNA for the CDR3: TGTGCCAGTAGTATTTACAGGGAAAACTATGGCTACACCTTC. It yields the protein CASSIYRENYGYTF.

The CDR3 protein is CATSDRGNEQYF. The CDR3 DNA sequence: TGTGCCACTTCGGACAGGGGTAACGAGCAGTACTTC. The chain has TRBV15 and TRBJ2-7, with TRBD1 matching 9 bases. Germline trimming cut 9 bases from V and 5 bases from J; bases unmatched to any gene: 5. Germline CDR1 and CDR2: LNHNV and YYDKDF (reference sequence). The CDR3 extends over 12 amino acids.

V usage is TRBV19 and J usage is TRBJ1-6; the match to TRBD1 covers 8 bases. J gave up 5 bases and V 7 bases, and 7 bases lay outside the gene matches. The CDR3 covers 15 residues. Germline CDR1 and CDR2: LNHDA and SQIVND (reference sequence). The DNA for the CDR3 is TGTGCCAGTACTCCGGACAGGGCAGATAATTCACCCCTCCACTTT. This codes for CASTPDRADNSPLHF.

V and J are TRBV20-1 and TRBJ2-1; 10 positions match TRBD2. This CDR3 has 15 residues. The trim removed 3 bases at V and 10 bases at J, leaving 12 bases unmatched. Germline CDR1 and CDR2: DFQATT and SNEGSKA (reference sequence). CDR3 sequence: CSASLFASGSSEQFF. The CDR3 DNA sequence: TGCAGTGCTAGTCTTTTTGCTAGCGGGAGCAGCGAGCAGTTCTTC.

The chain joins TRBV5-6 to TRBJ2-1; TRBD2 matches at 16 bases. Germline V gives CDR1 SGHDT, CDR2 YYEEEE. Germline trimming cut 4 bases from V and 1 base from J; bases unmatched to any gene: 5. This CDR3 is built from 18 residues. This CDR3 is CASSPGTSGGASYNEQFF. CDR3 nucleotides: TGTGCCAGCAGCCCCGGGACTAGCGGGGGGGCATCCTACAATGAGCAGTTCTTC.

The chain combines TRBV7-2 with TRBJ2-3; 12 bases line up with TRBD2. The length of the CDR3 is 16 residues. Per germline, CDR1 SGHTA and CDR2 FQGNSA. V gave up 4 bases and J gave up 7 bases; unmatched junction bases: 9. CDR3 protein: CASSSRLAGEGNTQYF. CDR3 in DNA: TGTGCCAGCAGCTCCCGACTAGCGGGAGAGGGGAATACGCAGTATTTT.

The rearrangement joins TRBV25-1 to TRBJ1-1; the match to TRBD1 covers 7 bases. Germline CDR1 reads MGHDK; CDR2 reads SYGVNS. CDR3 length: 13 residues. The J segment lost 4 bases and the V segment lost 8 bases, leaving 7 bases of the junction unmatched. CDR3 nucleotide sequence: TGTGCCAGCGATTCAGGGGGAAGCACTGAAGCTTTCTTT. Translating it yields CASDSGGSTEAFF.

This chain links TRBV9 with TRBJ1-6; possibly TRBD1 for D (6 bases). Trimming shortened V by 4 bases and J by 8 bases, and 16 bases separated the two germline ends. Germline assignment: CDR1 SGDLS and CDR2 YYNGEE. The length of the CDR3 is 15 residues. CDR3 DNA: TGTGCCAGCAGCCCTCGGGGGGCCTCTGATTCACCCCTCCACTTT. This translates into CASSPRGASDSPLHF.